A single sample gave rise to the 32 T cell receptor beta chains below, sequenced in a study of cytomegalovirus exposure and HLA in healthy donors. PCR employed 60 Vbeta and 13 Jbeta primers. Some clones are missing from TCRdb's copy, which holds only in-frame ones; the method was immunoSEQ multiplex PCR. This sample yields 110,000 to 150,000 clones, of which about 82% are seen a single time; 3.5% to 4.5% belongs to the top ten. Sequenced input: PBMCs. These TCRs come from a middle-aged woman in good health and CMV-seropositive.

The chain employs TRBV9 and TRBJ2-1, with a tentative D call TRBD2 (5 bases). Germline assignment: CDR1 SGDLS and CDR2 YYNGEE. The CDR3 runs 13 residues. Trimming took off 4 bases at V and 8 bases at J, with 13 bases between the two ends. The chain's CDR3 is CASSPPSRDEQFF. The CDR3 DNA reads TGTGCCAGCAGCCCTCCATCGAGGGATGAGCAGTTCTTC.

CDR3 region: CASSYDRSSYNEQFF. The CDR3 nucleotides are TGCGCCAGCAGCTATGACAGAAGCTCCTACAATGAGCAGTTCTTC. V usage is TRBV10-2 and J usage is TRBJ2-1; D is possibly TRBD1 (5 bases). V dropped 6 bases and J dropped 0 bases, with 12 bases sitting between them. This CDR3 contains 15 residues. Germline CDR1 WSHSY, CDR2 SAAADI.

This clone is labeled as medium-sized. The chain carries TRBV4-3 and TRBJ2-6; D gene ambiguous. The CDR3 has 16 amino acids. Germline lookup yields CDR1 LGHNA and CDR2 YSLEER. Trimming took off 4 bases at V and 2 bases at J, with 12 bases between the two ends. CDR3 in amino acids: CASSPNDRAGANVLTF. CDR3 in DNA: TGCGCCAGCAGCCCGAACGACCGGGCTGGGGCCAACGTCCTGACTTTC.

CDR3 nucleotides: TGTGCCAGCAGCCTGCAAAAGGGACTACCCACAGATACGCAGTATTTT. It yields the protein CASSLQKGLPTDTQYF. The gene calls are TRBV5-4 and TRBJ2-3; 7 bases map to TRBD2. The CDR3 has 16 amino acids. V lost 4 bases to trimming and J lost 2 bases; unmatched junction nucleotides: 10. Germline assignment: CDR1 SGHNT and CDR2 YYREEE (reference sequence).

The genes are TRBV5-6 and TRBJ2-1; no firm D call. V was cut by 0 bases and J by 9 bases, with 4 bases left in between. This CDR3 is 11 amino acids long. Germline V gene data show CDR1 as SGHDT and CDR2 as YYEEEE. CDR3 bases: TGTGCCAGCAGCTTGGTCAGTGAGCAGTTCTTC. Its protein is CASSLVSEQFF. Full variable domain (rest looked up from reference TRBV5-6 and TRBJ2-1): DAGVTQSPTHLIKTRGQQVTLRCSPKSGHDTVSWYQQALGQGPQFIFQYYEEEERQRGNFPDRFSGHQFPNYSSELNVNALLLGDSALYLCASSLVSEQFFGPGTRLTVL.

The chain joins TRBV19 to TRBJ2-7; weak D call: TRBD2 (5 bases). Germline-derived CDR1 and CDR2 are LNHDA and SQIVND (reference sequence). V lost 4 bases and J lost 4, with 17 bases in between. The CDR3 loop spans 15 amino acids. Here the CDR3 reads CASSRAGPRGYEQYF. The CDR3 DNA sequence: TGTGCCAGTAGTAGGGCCGGTCCTCGGGGATACGAGCAGTACTTC.

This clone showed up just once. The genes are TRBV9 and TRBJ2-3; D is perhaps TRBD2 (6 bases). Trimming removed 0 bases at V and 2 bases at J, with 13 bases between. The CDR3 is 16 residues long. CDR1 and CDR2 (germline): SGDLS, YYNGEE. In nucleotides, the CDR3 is TGTGCCAGCAGCGTAGAAACTAGCATACACACAGATACGCAGTATTTT. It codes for CASSVETSIHTDTQYF.

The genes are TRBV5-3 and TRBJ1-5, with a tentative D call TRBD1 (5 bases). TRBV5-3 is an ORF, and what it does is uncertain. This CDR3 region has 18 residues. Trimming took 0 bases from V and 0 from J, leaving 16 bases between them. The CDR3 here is CARSLARGSLNSNQPQHF. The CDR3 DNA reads TGTGCCAGAAGCTTGGCTCGGGGGTCTCTTAATAGCAATCAGCCCCAGCATTTT.

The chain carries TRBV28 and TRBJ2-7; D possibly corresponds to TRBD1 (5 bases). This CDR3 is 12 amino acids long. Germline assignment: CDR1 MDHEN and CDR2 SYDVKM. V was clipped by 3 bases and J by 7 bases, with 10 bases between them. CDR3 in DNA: TGTGCCAGCAGTTTCAGGGTCGGAGAGCAGTACTTC. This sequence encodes CASSFRVGEQYF.

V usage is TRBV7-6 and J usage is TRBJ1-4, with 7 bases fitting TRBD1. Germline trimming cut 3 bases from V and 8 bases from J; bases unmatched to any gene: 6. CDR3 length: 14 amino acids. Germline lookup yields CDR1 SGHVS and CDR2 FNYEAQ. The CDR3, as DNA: TGTGCCAGCAGCTTCCGGAGGGGGCAAGAAAAACTGTTTTTT. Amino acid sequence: CASSFRRGQEKLFF.

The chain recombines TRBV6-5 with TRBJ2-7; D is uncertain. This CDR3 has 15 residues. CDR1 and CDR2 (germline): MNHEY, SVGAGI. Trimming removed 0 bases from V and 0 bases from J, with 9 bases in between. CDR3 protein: CASSYSRSTSYEQYF. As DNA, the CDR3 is TGTGCCAGCAGTTACTCGAGGTCTACCTCCTACGAGCAGTACTTC.

The CDR3 region has the DNA TGTGCCAGCAGGGGAGTGGAACAGACCTACGAGCAGTACTTC. The encoded protein is CASRGVEQTYEQYF. The chain combines TRBV6-6 with TRBJ2-7; TRBD2 is a possible D gene (5 bases). Germline V lookup: CDR1 MNHNY, CDR2 SVGAGI (reference sequence). This CDR3 has 14 amino acids. The germline V and J ends were trimmed by 6 bases and 2 bases, with 14 bases remaining between them.

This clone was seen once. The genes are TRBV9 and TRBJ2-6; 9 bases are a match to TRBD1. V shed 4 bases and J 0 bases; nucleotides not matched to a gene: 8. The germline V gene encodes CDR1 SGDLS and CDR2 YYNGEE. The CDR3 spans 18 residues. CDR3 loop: CASSMGQGFLSGANVLTF. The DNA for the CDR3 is TGTGCCAGCAGCATGGGACAGGGTTTCCTCTCTGGGGCCAACGTCCTGACTTTC. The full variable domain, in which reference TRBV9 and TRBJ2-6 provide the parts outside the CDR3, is DSGVTQTPKHLITATGQRVTLRCSPRSGDLSVYWYQQSLDQGLQFLIQYYNGEERAKGNILERFSAQQFPDLHSELNLSSLELGDSALYFCASSMGQGFLSGANVLTFGAGSRLTVL.

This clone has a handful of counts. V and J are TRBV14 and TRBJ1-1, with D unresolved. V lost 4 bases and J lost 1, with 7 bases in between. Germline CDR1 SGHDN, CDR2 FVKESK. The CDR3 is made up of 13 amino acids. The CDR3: CASSLSSNTEAFF. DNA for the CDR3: TGTGCCAGCAGCCTAAGCTCGAACACTGAAGCTTTCTTT.

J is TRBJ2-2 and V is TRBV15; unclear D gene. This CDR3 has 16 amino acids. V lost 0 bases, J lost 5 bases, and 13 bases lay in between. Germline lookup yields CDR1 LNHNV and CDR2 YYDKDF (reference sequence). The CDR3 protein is CATSRDRVGGTGELFF. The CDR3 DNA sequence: TGTGCCACCAGCAGAGACCGGGTCGGTGGGACCGGGGAGCTGTTTTTT.

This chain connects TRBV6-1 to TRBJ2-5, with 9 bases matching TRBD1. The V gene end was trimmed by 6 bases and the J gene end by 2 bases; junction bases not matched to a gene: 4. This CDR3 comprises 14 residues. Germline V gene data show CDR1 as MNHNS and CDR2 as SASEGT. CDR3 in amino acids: CASSLDRGQETQYF. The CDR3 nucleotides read TGTGCCAGCAGCTTAGACAGGGGGCAAGAGACCCAGTACTTC.

CDR3 bases: TGTGCCAGCGGGACAGGGAGGCGAGAGACCCAGTACTTC. It specifies CASGTGRRETQYF. This chain uses TRBV6-5 with TRBJ2-5; TRBD1 aligns across 9 bases. Unmatched junction bases numbered 5, after V lost 8 bases and J lost 4 bases. The CDR3 sequence is 13 residues long. Germline V gene data show CDR1 as MNHEY and CDR2 as SVGAGI.

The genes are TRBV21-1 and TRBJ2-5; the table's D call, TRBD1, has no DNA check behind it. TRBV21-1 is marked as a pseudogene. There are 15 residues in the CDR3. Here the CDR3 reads CASSKVGRGQETQYF. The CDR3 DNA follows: TGTGCCAGCAGCAAAGTAGGCAGGGGACAAGAGACCCAGTACTTC.

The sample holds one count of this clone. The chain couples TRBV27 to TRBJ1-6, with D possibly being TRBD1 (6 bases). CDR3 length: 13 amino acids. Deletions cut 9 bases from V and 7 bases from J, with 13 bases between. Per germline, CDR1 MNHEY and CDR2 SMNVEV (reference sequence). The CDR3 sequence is CASRGGHNSPLHF. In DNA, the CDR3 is TGTGCCAGTCGGGGGGGGCACAATTCACCCCTCCACTTT.

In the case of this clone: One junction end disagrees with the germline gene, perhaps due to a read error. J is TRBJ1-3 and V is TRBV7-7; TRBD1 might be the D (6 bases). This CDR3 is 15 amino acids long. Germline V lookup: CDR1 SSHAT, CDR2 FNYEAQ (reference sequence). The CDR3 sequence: CASSPGTSSGNTIYF. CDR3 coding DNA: TGTGCTAGCAGCCCCGGGACATCCTCTGGAAACACCATATATTTT.

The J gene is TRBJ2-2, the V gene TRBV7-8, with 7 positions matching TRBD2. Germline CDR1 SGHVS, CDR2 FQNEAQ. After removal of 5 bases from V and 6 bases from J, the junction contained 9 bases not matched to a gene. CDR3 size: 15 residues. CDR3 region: CASSQGWGRAGELFF. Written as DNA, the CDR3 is TGTGCCAGCAGCCAAGGATGGGGGAGGGCCGGGGAGCTGTTTTTT.

The CDR3 is CASSLDSGDIQYF. The CDR3 DNA reads TGTGCCAGCAGCTTAGACTCCGGGGACATTCAGTACTTC. The chain couples TRBV7-9 to TRBJ2-4, with D maybe TRBD2 (5 bases). V lost 1 base and J 8 bases, leaving 9 bases between the germline ends. The germline V gene encodes CDR1 SEHNR and CDR2 FQNEAQ (reference sequence). This CDR3 has 13 amino acids.

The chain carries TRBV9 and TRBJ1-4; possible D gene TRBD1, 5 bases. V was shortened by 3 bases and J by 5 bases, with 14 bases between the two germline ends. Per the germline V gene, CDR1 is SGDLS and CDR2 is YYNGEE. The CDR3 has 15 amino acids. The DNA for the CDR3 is TGTGCCAGCAGCGGCGACCCCCAGGGCAATGAAAAACTGTTTTTT. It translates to CASSGDPQGNEKLFF.

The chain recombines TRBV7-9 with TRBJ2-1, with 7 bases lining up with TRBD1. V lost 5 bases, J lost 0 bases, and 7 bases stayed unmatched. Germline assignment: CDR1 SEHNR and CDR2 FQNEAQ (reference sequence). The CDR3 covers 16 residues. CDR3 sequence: CASSHHRDSSYNEQFF. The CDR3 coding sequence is TGTGCCAGCAGCCACCATCGGGACAGCTCCTACAATGAGCAGTTCTTC.

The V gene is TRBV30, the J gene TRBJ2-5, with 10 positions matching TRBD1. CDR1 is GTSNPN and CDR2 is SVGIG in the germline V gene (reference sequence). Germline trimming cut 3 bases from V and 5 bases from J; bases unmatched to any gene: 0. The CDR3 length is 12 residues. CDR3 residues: CAWRTGGETQYF. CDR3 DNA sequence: TGTGCCTGGAGGACAGGGGGCGAGACCCAGTACTTC.

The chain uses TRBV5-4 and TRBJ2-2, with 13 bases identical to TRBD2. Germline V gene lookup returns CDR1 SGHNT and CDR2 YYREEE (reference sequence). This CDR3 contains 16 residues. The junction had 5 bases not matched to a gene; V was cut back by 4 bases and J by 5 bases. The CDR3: CASSGGLAGVTGELFF. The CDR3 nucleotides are TGTGCCAGCAGCGGCGGACTAGCGGGGGTTACCGGGGAGCTGTTTTTT.

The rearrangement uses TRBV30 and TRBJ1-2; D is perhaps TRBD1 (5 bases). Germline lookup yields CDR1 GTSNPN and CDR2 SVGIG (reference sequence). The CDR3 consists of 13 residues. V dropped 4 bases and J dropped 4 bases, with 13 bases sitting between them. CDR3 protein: CAWKWGSPYGYTF. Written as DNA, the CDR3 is TGTGCCTGGAAATGGGGCTCGCCCTATGGCTACACCTTC.

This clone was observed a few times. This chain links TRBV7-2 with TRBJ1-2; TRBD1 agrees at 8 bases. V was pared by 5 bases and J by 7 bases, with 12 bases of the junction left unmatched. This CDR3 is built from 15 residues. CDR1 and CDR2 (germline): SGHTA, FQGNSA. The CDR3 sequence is CASSLGQGFFGGYTF. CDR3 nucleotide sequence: TGTGCCAGCAGCCTCGGACAGGGATTCTTCGGTGGCTACACCTTC.

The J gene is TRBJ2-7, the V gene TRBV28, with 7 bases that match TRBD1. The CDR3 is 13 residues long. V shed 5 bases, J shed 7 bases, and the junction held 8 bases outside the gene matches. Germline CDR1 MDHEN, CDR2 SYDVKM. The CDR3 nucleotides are TGTGCCAGCAGTCGTGGGACAGCCGGGGAGCAGTACTTC. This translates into CASSRGTAGEQYF.

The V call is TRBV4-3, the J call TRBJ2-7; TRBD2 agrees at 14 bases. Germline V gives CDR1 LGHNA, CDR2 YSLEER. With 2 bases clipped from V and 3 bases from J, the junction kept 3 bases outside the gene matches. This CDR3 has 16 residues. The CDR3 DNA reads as TGCGCCAGCAGCCAATCCGGGACTAGCGGGAGCTACGAGCAGTACTTC. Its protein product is CASSQSGTSGSYEQYF.

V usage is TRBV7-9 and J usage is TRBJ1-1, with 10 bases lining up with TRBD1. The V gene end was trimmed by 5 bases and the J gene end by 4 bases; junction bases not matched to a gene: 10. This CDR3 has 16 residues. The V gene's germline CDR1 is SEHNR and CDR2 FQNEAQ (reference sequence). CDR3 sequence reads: CASSPQRTGGPTEAFF. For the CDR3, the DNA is TGTGCCAGCAGCCCCCAAAGGACAGGGGGACCCACTGAAGCTTTCTTT.

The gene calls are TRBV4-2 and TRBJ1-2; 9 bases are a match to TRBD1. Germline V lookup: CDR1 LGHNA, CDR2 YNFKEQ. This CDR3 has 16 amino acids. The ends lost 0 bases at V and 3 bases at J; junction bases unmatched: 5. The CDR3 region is CASSQDHRGRDYGYTF. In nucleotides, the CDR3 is TGTGCCAGCAGCCAAGACCACAGGGGGCGCGACTATGGCTACACCTTC.